This TCR beta chain derives from a study of blood T cell repertoires in COVID-19. About the research overall: PBMCs, B-cell-depleted T cells, or T cells provided the cDNA or gDNA that made up the material.

V lost 2 bases, J lost 1 base, and 2 bases stayed unmatched. The CDR3 contains 15 residues. Germline V gene lookup returns CDR1 MNHEY and CDR2 SMNVEV (reference sequence). As processed by the authors: It was from reference gene primer amplification that nucleated cell counts were estimated. TCRdb's copy holds only in-frame clones and misses some; the assay was immunoSEQ multiplex PCR. V, J and clone size reflect that table, while D and trimming were determined from the DNA. Of around 76,000 clones listed, 65% to 85% were seen once; the top ten hold 10% to 15%. Sequenced material: peripheral blood. The chain joins TRBV27 to TRBJ1-5; TRBD1 agrees at 7 bases. This receptor was identified in a man in his fifties or sixties with COVID-19, enrolled during active disease. CDR3 protein: CASSLMGQSNQPQHF. CDR3 nucleotide sequence: TGTGCCAGCAGTTTAATGGGACAGAGCAATCAGCCCCAGCATTTT.